This T cell receptor beta chain was documented in a study of T cell repertoires in cytomegalovirus infection. Turning to the study itself: Recently identified HLA-C-restricted CMV epitopes and well-studied HLA-B-restricted CMV epitopes were used by the study. In public TCR beta signatures, there were indications of both CMV infection and matching HLA type.

General study results and limits: There were HLA-C-restricted CMV-specific TCR beta clonotypes dominating the ex vivo response. CMV carriers having the relevant HLA were flagged by cumulative public TCR beta family frequency.

This CDR3 comprises 15 residues. Trimming took 0 bases from V and 6 from J, leaving 12 bases between them. In germline, CDR1 is LGHNA, CDR2 YSLEER. TCRdb fed the reads into MiXCR, producing one record per CDR3 protein. The sample yields some 700,000 distinct CDR3 sequences, around a third seen once. With respect to this clonotype: Its matching antigen is unknown.

The chain uses TRBV4-3 and TRBJ1-5, with D maybe TRBD1 (5 bases). The sample consisted of cultured PBMCs, taken from culture after CMV antigen stimulation. This TCR was sampled from a human donor in good health (CMV status not recorded). Some clones in this sample may be carry-over from other donors' samples. CDR3 DNA sequence: TGCGCCAGCAGCCAAGATGGGCAGGGAAGTCAGCCCCAGCATTTT. Its protein product is CASSQDGQGSQPQHF.